These 17 T cell receptor beta chains were sequenced from one sample in a study of blood T cell repertoires in COVID-19. The data were produced by immunoSEQ multiplex PCR, yet TCRdb's version contains in-frame clones alone and is incomplete. The sample holds around 86,000 clones, over 80% seen once. Source material: peripheral blood. Source of these receptors: a woman of 80 years or more with acute or convalescent COVID-19.

The J gene is TRBJ2-3, the V gene TRBV10-1; D might be TRBD2 (5 bases). The CDR3 is 13 amino acids. Germline CDR1 WNHNN, CDR2 SYGVQD (reference sequence). V dropped 9 bases and J dropped 1 base, with 11 bases sitting between them. CDR3 loop: CASRPGGTDTQYF. As DNA, the CDR3 is TGCGCCAGTCGGCCCGGGGGCACAGATACGCAGTATTTT.

The chain carries TRBV7-2 and TRBJ2-7; D is possibly TRBD2 (5 bases). Trimming removed 0 bases at V and 2 bases at J, with 8 bases between. This CDR3 spans 14 amino acids. CDR1 is SGHTA and CDR2 is FQGNSA in the germline V gene. Here the CDR3 reads CASSLARRTYEQYF. The CDR3 region has the DNA TGTGCCAGCAGCTTAGCGAGGAGGACCTACGAGCAGTACTTC.

CDR3 coding DNA: TGTGCCAGTAGTCAAAGGGGCAGGACTAGCGGCTACAATGAGCAGTTCTTC. Its translation is CASSQRGRTSGYNEQFF. The chain is built from TRBV19 and TRBJ2-1; 10 nucleotides line up with TRBD2. The ends lost 5 bases at V and 3 bases at J; junction bases unmatched: 10. This CDR3 comprises 17 residues. Per the germline V gene, CDR1 is LNHDA and CDR2 is SQIVND (reference sequence).

The rearrangement uses TRBV4-3 and TRBJ1-1; unclear D gene. With 0 bases removed from V and 4 bases from J, the gap between germline ends came to 12 bases. CDR3 length: 15 amino acids. Germline V gene data show CDR1 as LGHNA and CDR2 as YSLEER. The CDR3 DNA sequence: TGCGCCAGCAGCCAAGAAGCGTACGCGAGCACTGAAGCTTTCTTT. Translation gives CASSQEAYASTEAFF.

The chain has TRBV24-1 and TRBJ2-6, with D tentatively TRBD2 (5 bases). The germline V and J ends were trimmed by 2 bases and 2 bases, with 6 bases remaining between them. Germline V gives CDR1 KGHDR, CDR2 SFDVKD. This CDR3 is 15 amino acids long. CDR3 region: CATSDSRAGANVLTF. For the CDR3, the DNA is TGTGCCACCAGTGATTCGAGGGCTGGGGCCAACGTCCTGACTTTC.

The J gene is TRBJ2-5, the V gene TRBV7-9; D may be TRBD1 (6 bases). This CDR3 is built from 14 residues. CDR1 SEHNR and CDR2 FQNEAQ come from the germline V gene (reference sequence). The V and J ends lost 5 bases and 1 base respectively, with 11 bases between them. DNA for the CDR3: TGTGCCAGCAGCCATACAGGGCCCCAAGAGACCCAGTACTTC. This encodes CASSHTGPQETQYF.

V and J are TRBV7-9 and TRBJ2-6; D gene uncertain. The V and J ends lost 6 bases and 3 bases respectively, with 9 bases between them. This CDR3 has 14 amino acids. The V gene's germline CDR1 is SEHNR and CDR2 FQNEAQ (reference sequence). The CDR3 is CASRLAIGANVLTF. The CDR3 DNA reads TGTGCCAGCAGACTTGCGATTGGGGCCAACGTCCTGACTTTC. The full variable domain, its missing parts supplied by reference TRBV7-9 and TRBJ2-6, is DTGVSQNPRHKITKRGQNVTFRCDPISEHNRLYWYRQTLGQGPEFLTYFQNEAQLEKSRLLSDRFSAERPKGSFSTLEIQRTEQGDSAMYLCASRLAIGANVLTFGAGSRLTVL.

The V gene is TRBV11-3, the J gene TRBJ2-2; D gene unclear. Trimming took off 2 bases at V and 7 bases at J, with 8 bases between the two ends. The CDR3 is 13 amino acids. The germline gives CDR1 SGHNT, CDR2 YENEEA. The chain's CDR3 is CASSLLRSGELFF. In nucleotides, the CDR3 is TGTGCCAGCAGCTTATTACGGAGCGGGGAGCTGTTTTTT.

The V gene is TRBV25-1, the J gene TRBJ1-5, with TRBD1 matching 9 bases. Germline values: CDR1 MGHDK, CDR2 SYGVNS. With 5 bases clipped from V and 7 bases from J, the junction kept 6 bases outside the gene matches. CDR3 length equals 14 residues. CDR3 nucleotide sequence: TGTGCCAGCAGTAAGACAGGGGGGGAGCAGCCCCAGCATTTT. Translated: CASSKTGGEQPQHF.

This rearrangement joins TRBV6-6 to TRBJ1-5; 11 bases align to TRBD1. There are 16 residues in the CDR3. J gave up 5 bases and V 6 bases, and 9 bases lay outside the gene matches. Germline CDR1 is MNHNY and CDR2 is SVGAGI (reference sequence). Here the CDR3 reads CASSSPGTGGHQPQHF. CDR3 DNA sequence: TGTGCCAGCAGCTCTCCCGGGACAGGGGGTCATCAGCCCCAGCATTTT.

This rearrangement joins TRBV19 to TRBJ2-5; TRBD1 might be the D (7 bases). Trimming stripped 8 bases from V and 3 bases from J, with 13 bases between. The CDR3 is made up of 13 amino acids. The germline gives CDR1 LNHDA, CDR2 SQIVND (reference sequence). CDR3 protein: CASRETGKETQYF. The DNA for the CDR3 is TGTGCCAGTCGGGAGACAGGGAAAGAGACCCAGTACTTC. The full variable domain, completed using reference TRBV19 and TRBJ2-5, is DGGITQSPKYLFRKEGQNVTLSCEQNLNHDAMYWYRQDPGQGLRLIYYSQIVNDFQKGDIAEGYSVSREKKESFPLTVTSAQKNPTAFYLCASRETGKETQYFGPGTRLLVL.

This sequence joins TRBV24-1 and TRBJ2-5; D is possibly TRBD2 (6 bases). Germline CDR1 KGHDR, CDR2 SFDVKD. The CDR3 is made up of 17 amino acids. With 4 bases removed from V and 4 bases from J, the gap between germline ends came to 21 bases. CDR3 sequence (DNA): TGTGCCACCAGTGACATTAGCGGATCGGGCCGGGGAGAGACCCAGTACTTC. Its translation is CATSDISGSGRGETQYF.

V and J are TRBV24-1 and TRBJ2-3; 9 bases match TRBD2. Per the germline V gene, CDR1 is KGHDR and CDR2 is SFDVKD. This CDR3 comprises 15 residues. The J segment lost 10 bases and the V segment lost 3 bases, leaving 10 bases of the junction unmatched. CDR3 sequence (DNA): TGTGCCACCAGTGATAATAGCGGGAGCCGGGGATCGCAGTATTTT. It specifies CATSDNSGSRGSQYF.

A word on this clone: Sequence at one end of the junction differs from germline and may be a read error. J is TRBJ1-4 and V is TRBV30; D ambiguous. The CDR3 length is 12 residues. Germline CDR1 is GTSNPN and CDR2 is SVGIG (reference sequence). CDR3: CVWSASNEKLFF. The CDR3 region has the DNA TGTGTCTGGAGTGCCTCTAATGAAAAACTGTTTTTT.

CDR3 sequence reads: CASSPYFLNTGELFF. For the CDR3, the DNA is TGTGCCAGCAGCCCCTACTTTTTGAACACCGGGGAGCTGTTTTTT. The rearrangement links TRBV11-2 to TRBJ2-2; D remains ambiguous. Deletions cut 5 bases from V and 1 base from J, with 11 bases between. Germline CDR1 SGHAT, CDR2 FQNNGV. The CDR3 runs 15 residues.

The rearrangement joins TRBV7-9 to TRBJ2-1, with 10 bases lining up with TRBD2. With V trimmed by 4 bases and J by 8 bases, 5 bases remained unmatched. Per the germline V gene, CDR1 is SEHNR and CDR2 is FQNEAQ (reference sequence). This CDR3 is built from 14 residues. The CDR3 DNA reads TGTGCCAGCAGCTCAACCGGGACTAGCGATGAGCAGTTCTTC. Protein: CASSSTGTSDEQFF.

The chain recombines TRBV19 with TRBJ1-2; D call uncertain. The V gene lost 6 bases and the J gene lost 3 bases, with 17 bases spanning the gap. This CDR3 region has 15 residues. Germline V gene sequence: CDR1 LNHDA, CDR2 SQIVND (reference sequence). The CDR3 protein is CASRRSGMADYGYTF. The CDR3 DNA is TGTGCCAGTAGGAGGTCGGGAATGGCAGACTATGGCTACACCTTC.